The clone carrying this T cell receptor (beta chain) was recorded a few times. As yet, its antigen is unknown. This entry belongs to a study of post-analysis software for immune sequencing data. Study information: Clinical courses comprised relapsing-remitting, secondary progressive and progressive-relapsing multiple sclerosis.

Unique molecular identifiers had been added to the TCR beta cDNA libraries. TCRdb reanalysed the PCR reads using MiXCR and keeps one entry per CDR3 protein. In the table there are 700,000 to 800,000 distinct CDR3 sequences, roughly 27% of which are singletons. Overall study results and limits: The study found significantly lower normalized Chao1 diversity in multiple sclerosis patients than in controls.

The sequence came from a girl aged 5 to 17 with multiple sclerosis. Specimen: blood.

DNA of the CDR3: TGTGCCAGCAGCACCGGGACTAGGACCTACGAGCAGTACTTC. This codes for CASSTGTRTYEQYF. The J gene is TRBJ2-7, the V gene TRBV27, with 8 bases that match TRBD2. CDR1 and CDR2 (germline): MNHEY, SMNVEV (reference sequence). CDR3 length equals 14 residues. Trimming cost V 6 bases and J 2 bases; bases outside gene matches: 6.